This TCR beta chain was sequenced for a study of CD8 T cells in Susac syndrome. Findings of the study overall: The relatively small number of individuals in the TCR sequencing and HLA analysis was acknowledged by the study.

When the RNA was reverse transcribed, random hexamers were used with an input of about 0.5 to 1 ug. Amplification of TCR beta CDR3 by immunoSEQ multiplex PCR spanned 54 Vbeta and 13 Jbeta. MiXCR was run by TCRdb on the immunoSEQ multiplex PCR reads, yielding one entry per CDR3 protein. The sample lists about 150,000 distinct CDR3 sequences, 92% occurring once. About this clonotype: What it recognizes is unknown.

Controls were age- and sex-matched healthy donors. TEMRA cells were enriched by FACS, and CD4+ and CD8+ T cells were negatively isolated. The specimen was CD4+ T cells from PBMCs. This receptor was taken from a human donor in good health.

The DNA of the CDR3 is TGTGCCAGCAGTGAAGGGGACAGGGGTAGCACAGATACGCAGTATTTT. This gives the protein CASSEGDRGSTDTQYF. The chain is built from TRBV6-1 and TRBJ2-3; 10 bases agree with TRBD1. J lost 0 bases, V lost 1 base, and 1 base had no gene match. The length of the CDR3 is 16 residues. The germline V gene encodes CDR1 MNHNS and CDR2 SASEGT.